This T cell receptor (beta chain) derives from a study of blood T cell repertoires in COVID-19. As for the study in general: Acute-phase and convalescent COVID-19 samples originated in the United States, Italy and Spain. T cells, B-cell-depleted T cells, or PBMCs provided the cDNA or gDNA that served as material.

Original processing methods: Amplification with reference gene primers provided the estimates of nucleated cell counts. Sequenced by immunoSEQ multiplex PCR; TCRdb stores in-frame clones only, minus some. For V, J and clone size, that table is used; D and trimming come from the DNA. The data hold approximately 240,000 clones, with 85% observed a single time. V lost 8 bases and J lost 2; bases outside the gene matches: 12. Germline V gene data show CDR1 as ENHRY and CDR2 as SYGVKD. This CDR3 region has 16 residues. This chain links TRBV10-3 with TRBJ2-1, with TRBD1 identical over 7 bases. The source of this sequence is a woman aged 55-69 years with active or convalescent COVID-19. The sample comprised peripheral blood. The CDR3: CAIAEQGQGPYNEQFF. The DNA of the CDR3 is TGTGCCATCGCCGAACAGGGGCAGGGGCCCTACAATGAGCAGTTCTTC.